This TCR delta chain emerged from a study of human gamma delta and Vdelta1 T cells. This clone has more than one count but fewer than ten. TCRdb's listed protein matches a much larger clone and diverges from this DNA's translation at residue 7, likely through a read error; the protein shown comes from the DNA. TCRdb re-called clones from the PCR reads using CATT. The repertoire holds under 750 delta-chain clones, with just under 8.5% as singletons. The CDR3 totals 21 residues. From germline, CDR1 is TSWWSYY and CDR2 QGS. Trimming removed 0 bases from V and 1 base from J, with 27 bases in between. This receptor was taken from a human donor in good health. The specimen was differentiated CD27- Vdelta1 gamma-delta T cells from blood. The chain couples TRDV1 to TRDJ1; D might be TRDD2 or TRDD3, each matching 8 bases. CDR3 DNA sequence: TGTGCTCTTGGGGAACTAGTCTTCCTACGGGGATACTCCTGGCTCACCGATAAACTCATCTTT. Translating gives CALGELVFLRGYSWLTDKLIF.